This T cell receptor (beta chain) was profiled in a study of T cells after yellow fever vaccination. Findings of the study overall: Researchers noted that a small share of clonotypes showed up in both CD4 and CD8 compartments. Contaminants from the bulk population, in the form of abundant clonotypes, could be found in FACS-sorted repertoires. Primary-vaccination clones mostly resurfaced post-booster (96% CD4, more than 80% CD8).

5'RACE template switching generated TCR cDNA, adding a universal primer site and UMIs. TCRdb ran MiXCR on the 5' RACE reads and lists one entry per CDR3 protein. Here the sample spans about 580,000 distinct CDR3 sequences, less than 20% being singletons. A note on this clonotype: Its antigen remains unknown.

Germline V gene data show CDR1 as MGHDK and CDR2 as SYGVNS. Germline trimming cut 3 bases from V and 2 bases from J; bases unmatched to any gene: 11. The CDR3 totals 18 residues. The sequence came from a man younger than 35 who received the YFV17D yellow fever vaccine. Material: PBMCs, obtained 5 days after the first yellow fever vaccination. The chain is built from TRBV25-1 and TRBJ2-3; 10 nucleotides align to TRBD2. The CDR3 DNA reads TGTGCCAGCAGTGAGAATAGCGGGGGGCCTCTGAACACAGATACGCAGTATTTT. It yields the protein CASSENSGGPLNTDTQYF.